Given below is one T cell receptor (beta chain) in context. The antigen it recognizes is unknown. Per-nucleotide qualities are absent, and no much larger clonotype sits a single base away. This sample was taken from a study of graft-versus-host responses after intestinal transplantation (dated by TCRdb to about 2021). About the full investigation: The transplants that recipients got were multivisceral, liver-intestinal, or isolated intestinal. Samples from three later patients were sequenced in-house on an Illumina MiSeq with MiXCR processing rather than by the commercial service. Of the roughly 25 intestinal transplant recipients enrolled in the cohort, one of whom was a retransplant, 3 patients without pretransplant specimens were excluded. All recipients received anti-thymocyte globulin induction followed by maintenance tacrolimus and steroids for two to four years. Graft-versus-host and host-versus-graft alloreactive T cell clones were tracked in the graft, circulation and bone marrow after intestinal transplantation using bulk TCR-beta CDR3 sequencing. Donor T cell macrochimerism was defined as a peak of at least 4% donor T cells among recipient peripheral blood mononuclear cells. To identify alloreactive clones, pre-transplant mixed lymphocyte reaction products were sequenced and then compared with unstimulated pre-transplant donor and recipient T cells. What the authors observed across the whole study: GvH clones were found in recipient bone marrow, and some of the GvH clones appeared earlier in ileal mucosa or blood, which is consistent with an intestinal mucosal origin. Peak levels of circulating GvH clones were associated with declines in HvG clones early after transplant. In the allografts of patients with donor T cell macrochimerism, GvH to HvG T cell clonal ratios were high. Conclusions were limited by the relatively low number and heterogeneity of intestinal transplant patients.

V is cut by 5 bases and J by 3 bases, and the space between the germline ends is 10 bases. CDR1 MNHEY and CDR2 SMNVEV were looked up in the germline V gene (reference sequence). The CDR3 runs 13 amino acids, cysteine and phenylalanine included. Only CDR3 DNA is held: 39 bases, read in frame from base 1. The intended sense of this specimen's time point label: cells obtained before transplantation from donor or recipient. CD3+CD4+ and CD3+CD8+ populations were FACS-sorted from unstimulated pre-transplant donor and recipient cells taken from spleen or lymph nodes. Library preparation used the immunoSEQ multiplex PCR assay. For most patients, genomic DNA was isolated with the Qiagen DNeasy Blood and Tissue Kit and shipped frozen to Adaptive Biotechnologies for TCR sequencing. High-throughput TCR-beta CDR3 sequencing of genomic DNA from most patients was performed by Adaptive Biotechnologies. The authors' pipeline ran thus. TCR sequencing data were retrieved from Adaptive's ImmunoSEQ software for some 17 patients, whereas a few other patients were processed with MiXCR and VDJtools. To correct CD4 versus CD8 sorting errors, any sequence found in both subsets at a frequency ratio below 5:1 was removed. Because the origin of CDR3 nucleotide sequences shared between donor and recipient could not be assigned, those sequences were removed. To be classed as alloreactive, a clone needed at least 2-fold expansion over unstimulated cells and a minimum CFSE-low frequency of 0.002% (template counts) or 0.001% (read counts). Clones detected in sequenced pre-transplant spleen, lymph node, or MLR CFSE-low populations of the donor or recipient were defined as mappable. The cumulative frequency of alloreactive clones was calculated as a percentage of all sequences, weighted by copy number. TCRdb took this table from immuneACCESS and kept in-frame rearrangements with V and J called. Such tables lack part of the clones; where checked against another copy, unresolved V genes explain under half of the gap, and the rest is unexplained. V and J calls and clone size are as listed in that table; D and trimming were resolved from the DNA. The sample table shows tens of thousands of clones, and 75% to 95% are seen once. The top ten clones comprise approximately 0.54% of the sample.

The V and J segments used are TRBV27 and TRBJ1-1, with the identity of the D gene unclear. This TCR derives from a human donor who received an intestinal transplant. Here the sequenced sample was unstimulated CD8+ T cells sorted from spleen or lymph node cells, taken before intestinal transplant. For the CDR3, the sequence is CASSIGGHTEAFF. The bases read TGTGCCAGCAGTATCGGCGGCCACACTGAAGCTTTCTTT.